These 7 T cell receptor beta chains originate from one sample sequenced in a study of cytomegalovirus exposure and HLA in healthy donors. PCR amplification relied on 60 Vbeta primers (plus 13 Jbeta primers). Using immunoSEQ multiplex PCR, the repertoire was profiled, and TCRdb retains in-frame clones only, with some absent. The sample carries hundreds of thousands of clones, almost 85% recorded once. The specimen was PBMCs. The receptor set was obtained from a woman between 35 and 50 years old in good health and CMV-seronegative.

The table lists this clone with a count of one. J is TRBJ2-3 and V is TRBV7-9; TRBD1 is a possible D gene (6 bases). This CDR3 contains 16 residues. V was clipped by 2 bases and J by 1 base, with 13 bases between them. Germline values: CDR1 SEHNR, CDR2 FQNEAQ (reference sequence). The CDR3 region is CASSLSTGSRTDTQYF. CDR3 coding DNA: TGTGCCAGCAGCTTAAGCACAGGGTCCCGCACAGATACGCAGTATTTT.

The gene calls are TRBV5-6 and TRBJ1-6, with 7 bases lining up with TRBD1. The V segment lost 0 bases and the J segment 3 bases; nucleotides outside the gene matches: 6. The CDR3 is 17 amino acids. From germline, CDR1 is SGHDT and CDR2 YYEEEE. The CDR3 DNA follows: TGTGCCAGCAGCTTGGCCCGGACAGGAGACTATAATTCACCCCTCCACTTT. Translated: CASSLARTGDYNSPLHF.

The chain combines TRBV28 with TRBJ1-6; a possible D gene is TRBD1 (5 bases). CDR3 length: 14 residues. Germline loops: CDR1 MDHEN, CDR2 SYDVKM. Trimming stripped 2 bases from V and 14 bases from J, with 16 bases between. The CDR3: CASSLVDLGGALHF. The CDR3 coding sequence is TGTGCCAGCAGTTTAGTGGACCTAGGAGGGGCCCTCCACTTT.

This chain links TRBV7-9 with TRBJ2-3, with D perhaps matching TRBD2 (6 bases). Trimming cost V 1 base and J 6 bases, with 11 bases left between them. Germline V gives CDR1 SEHNR, CDR2 FQNEAQ (reference sequence). CDR3 length equals 14 residues. The chain's CDR3 is CASSLGRAGDTQYF. DNA for the CDR3: TGTGCCAGCAGCTTAGGGCGGGCGGGGGATACGCAGTATTTT.

This clone was observed a single time. CDR3 region: CASSLEGDSPLHF. The CDR3 DNA is TGTGCCAGCAGCTTAGAAGGGGATTCACCCCTCCACTTT. The chain has TRBV11-1 and TRBJ1-6, with D tentatively TRBD1 (5 bases). V was cut by 1 base and J by 8 bases, with 6 bases left in between. The CDR3 contains 13 residues. The germline V gene encodes CDR1 SGHAT and CDR2 FQDESV (reference sequence).

This chain links TRBV7-9 with TRBJ2-5; no clear D. The CDR3 spans 13 residues. V lost 1 base and J 7 bases, leaving 10 bases between the germline ends. The germline V gene has CDR1 SEHNR and CDR2 FQNEAQ (reference sequence). DNA of the CDR3: TGTGCCAGCAGCTTAGTTAGTATTGGGACCCAGTACTTC. Translated, it gives CASSLVSIGTQYF.

V is TRBV19 and J is TRBJ1-1; TRBD1 might be the D (6 bases). Trimming stripped 5 bases from V and 5 bases from J, with 15 bases between. CDR1 and CDR2 from the germline V gene are LNHDA and SQIVND (reference sequence). CDR3 size: 14 residues. CDR3 residues: CASSVRGGATEAFF. The CDR3 nucleotides read TGTGCCAGTAGTGTCCGAGGGGGGGCGACTGAAGCTTTCTTT.